This entry is about one T cell receptor (beta chain). The assay was immunoSEQ multiplex PCR, and TCRdb's table has in-frame clones only and misses some. The sample consists of over 100,000 clones, roughly four fifths of them appearing once. The source of the sample is a study of blood T cell repertoires in COVID-19. Study overall: PBMCs, B-cell-depleted T cells, or T cells provided the cDNA or gDNA that made up the material.

CDR3 length equals 16 residues. The sequence was obtained from a human donor in a cohort sampled during active COVID-19. Sequenced sample: peripheral blood. The gene calls are TRBV12-2 and TRBJ1-4; the DNA was not compared with TRBD1, the D call given in the table. TRBV12-2 is assigned pseudogene status. This chain's CDR3 is CASRPRSRDSHEKLFF. The CDR3 DNA reads as TGTGCAAGTCGCCCGCGCAGCCGGGACAGTCATGAAAAACTGTTTTTT.